The 10 T cell receptor beta chains in this list originate from one sample, sequenced in a study of T-cell memory formation after mild COVID-19. Each CDR3 protein is one row after TCRdb ran MiXCR on the 5' RACE reads. Found here are 550,000 to 650,000 distinct CDR3 sequences, roughly a sixth of them singletons; the top ten hold around 7.8%. Sequencing was carried out using PBMCs or a T cell subset sorted from them (not recorded which). The receptors were sampled from an adult woman who had mild COVID-19 (a few samples of this study predate the infection). Cell type and time point are not known.

This sequence joins TRBV20-1 and TRBJ2-1; 7 bases are shared with TRBD2. Germline V gene data show CDR1 as DFQATT and CDR2 as SNEGSKA (reference sequence). The length of the CDR3 is 15 residues. Trimming cost V 5 bases and J 2 bases; bases outside gene matches: 9. The CDR3 here is CSAPKGGSAYNEQFF. Written as DNA, the CDR3 is TGCAGTGCTCCGAAAGGCGGGAGCGCCTACAATGAGCAGTTCTTC.

This clonotype appeared a few times. The V and J genes are TRBV12-3 or TRBV12-4 and TRBJ2-3, with TRBD2 identical over 8 bases. With V trimmed by 6 bases and J by 0 bases, 2 bases remained unmatched. The CDR3 loop spans 14 amino acids. CDR3 residues: CASRRLASTDTQYF. The CDR3 coding sequence is TGTGCCAGCAGACGACTAGCGAGCACAGATACGCAGTATTTT.

The chain employs TRBV15 and TRBJ1-4; 7 bases are shared with TRBD1. The junction had 9 bases not matched to a gene; V was cut back by 0 bases and J by 8 bases. CDR3 length equals 16 residues. Germline V gives CDR1 LNHNV, CDR2 YYDKDF (reference sequence). CDR3 sequence reads: CATSRDGRGRLEKLFF. In nucleotides, the CDR3 is TGTGCCACCAGCAGAGATGGAAGGGGGCGACTAGAAAAACTGTTTTTT.

The chain combines TRBV20-1 with TRBJ1-4; D gene uncertain. V lost 0 bases, J lost 5 bases, and 16 bases lay in between. Germline V gives CDR1 DFQATT, CDR2 SNEGSKA (reference sequence). The CDR3 has 16 residues. Here the CDR3 reads CSARDPYGPPNEKLFF. DNA of the CDR3: TGCAGTGCTAGAGATCCGTATGGTCCACCCAATGAAAAACTGTTTTTT.

This clonotype has at least ten counts. The V call is TRBV12-3 or TRBV12-4, the J call TRBJ1-2; D remains ambiguous. CDR3 size: 12 residues. Trimming pared 1 base from V and 1 base from J, leaving 1 base between. For the CDR3, the DNA is TGTGCCAGCAGTTTAGTTAACTATGGCTACACCTTC. Its translation is CASSLVNYGYTF.

The V call is TRBV6-5, the J call TRBJ2-3; no clear D. The V end was cut by 0 bases, the J end by 14 bases, with 15 bases between. The CDR3 spans 13 residues. Looked up from germline, CDR1 is MNHEY and CDR2 is SVGAGI. In DNA form, the CDR3 reads TGTGCCAGCAGTTACTCGCACGGGTTAGTCATGTATTTT. Encoded protein: CASSYSHGLVMYF.

This clonotype was observed a few times. The V and J genes are TRBV7-6 and TRBJ2-1, with 8 positions matching TRBD2. This CDR3 comprises 16 residues. The V gene's germline CDR1 is SGHVS and CDR2 FNYEAQ. J was trimmed by 6 bases and V by 2 bases; bases with no gene match: 9. The CDR3 region is CASSLPSREVFNEQFF. The DNA for the CDR3 is TGTGCCAGCAGCTTACCGTCGCGGGAGGTTTTCAATGAGCAGTTCTTC.

The chain combines TRBV6-6 with TRBJ1-1, with D hard to call. The CDR3 sequence is 14 residues long. The V end was cut by 0 bases, the J end by 4 bases, with 9 bases between. CDR1 and CDR2 (germline): MNHNY, SVGAGI (reference sequence). CDR3 nucleotide sequence: TGTGCCAGCAGTTACTCGGCAGAAGCCACTGAAGCTTTCTTT. This gives the protein CASSYSAEATEAFF.

This chain uses TRBV24-1 with TRBJ2-1, with D possibly being TRBD1 (6 bases). CDR1 KGHDR and CDR2 SFDVKD come from the germline V gene. This CDR3 has 12 amino acids. The V end lost 10 bases, the J end lost 2 bases, and 8 bases lay between the germline ends. The CDR3 nucleotides read TGTGCCACACAGGGTACCTACAATGAGCAGTTCTTC. Protein: CATQGTYNEQFF.

This chain connects TRBV7-9 to TRBJ2-7; D unclear. Trimming stripped 2 bases from V and 3 bases from J, with 11 bases between. The CDR3 is 14 amino acids. The germline V gene encodes CDR1 SEHNR and CDR2 FQNEAQ (reference sequence). CDR3 sequence (DNA): TGTGCCAGCAGCTTATCGTCTCAGGTCTACGAGCAGTACTTC. It is translated as CASSLSSQVYEQYF.